A selection of T cell receptor beta chains follows, all from one sample in a study of T cells in Graves' hyperthyroidism and ophthalmopathy. TCRdb redid the calling of the multiplex PCR reads with MiXCR, one entry per CDR3 protein. Among some 500,000 distinct CDR3 sequences listed, about 16% were seen once. Sequenced sample: blood. These receptors all stem from a woman under 40 with Graves' ophthalmopathy. Each CDR3 is given without its conserved first and last residue.

J	V	CDR3
TRBJ1-5	TRBV20-1	SAKMGQGNSNQPQH
TRBJ2-7	TRBV28	ASSSIYEQY
TRBJ2-7	TRBV6-2/TRBV6-3	ASSYLRSSYEQY
TRBJ2-7	TRBV6-9	ASSYRFGGEQY
TRBJ1-5	TRBV27	ASSLSRTGANQPQH
TRBJ1-6	TRBV28	ASSSGGRSPLH
TRBJ2-1	TRBV7-3	ASSTYRGAPYNEQF
TRBJ2-3	TRBV20-1	SARSGTGPLTDTQY
TRBJ2-2	TRBV19	ASSQIAGRPGELF
TRBJ2-3	TRBV7-2	ASIPTTDTQY
TRBJ1-6	TRBV15	ATSREQGGLNSPLH
TRBJ2-1	TRBV29-1	SATQNPSRLAGVTQQF
TRBJ2-7	TRBV20-1	SARAGPDRAYYEQY
TRBJ2-1	TRBV6-2/TRBV6-3	ASSYGDGLSSYNEQF
TRBJ2-7	TRBV19	ASSPMDTDLYEQY
TRBJ2-1	TRBV7-9	ASNLGRVHEQF
TRBJ2-5	TRBV28	ASSLGLGTQY
TRBJ2-3	TRBV6-1	ASSQFNPDTQY
TRBJ2-4	TRBV18	ASSPSPPGTSGTKNIQY
TRBJ2-1	TRBV11-3	ASSFGYREQF
TRBJ2-3	TRBV4-3	ASSQDARGTQY
TRBJ2-3	TRBV5-4	ASSSPRATGPKGADTQY
TRBJ2-6	TRBV6-1	ASSYPGLAGGPGANVLT
TRBJ2-5	TRBV6-5	ASSYSMFGETQY
TRBJ2-5	TRBV30	AWSVGWGPGGQETQY
TRBJ2-1	TRBV7-6	ASSLGSASGYNEQF
TRBJ2-7	TRBV3-2	ASSQIAGRYEQY
TRBJ2-5	TRBV28	ASKSDRGIFETQY
TRBJ1-5	TRBV20-1	SASYRAKVQPQH
TRBJ2-2	TRBV7-6	ASSFRDRPPGELF
TRBJ2-2	TRBV6-2/TRBV6-3	ASGTARGTGGLF
TRBJ2-1	TRBV30	AWSAQGAEQF
TRBJ2-1	TRBV11-3	ASSFVAGNEQF
TRBJ2-1	TRBV6-2/TRBV6-3	ASRTSGTRTYNEQF
TRBJ1-6	TRBV5-5	ASSAGTASFFSPH
TRBJ1-5	TRBV6-1	ASSEGQPQH
TRBJ2-1	TRBV19	ASRRGWASNEQF
TRBJ2-5	TRBV7-9	ASSRLAGDQETQY
TRBJ2-7	TRBV6-1	ASMPGSFGSYEQY
TRBJ1-1	TRBV20-1	SARSTGGEAF
TRBJ1-1	TRBV7-3	ASSLEGEHTEAF
TRBJ2-7	TRBV28	ASSFERFYEQY
TRBJ2-3	TRBV6-2/TRBV6-3	ASSFERVGTDTQY
TRBJ2-1	TRBV9	ASSVGGRPSYNEQF
TRBJ1-5	TRBV6-1	ASSYAGGQPQH